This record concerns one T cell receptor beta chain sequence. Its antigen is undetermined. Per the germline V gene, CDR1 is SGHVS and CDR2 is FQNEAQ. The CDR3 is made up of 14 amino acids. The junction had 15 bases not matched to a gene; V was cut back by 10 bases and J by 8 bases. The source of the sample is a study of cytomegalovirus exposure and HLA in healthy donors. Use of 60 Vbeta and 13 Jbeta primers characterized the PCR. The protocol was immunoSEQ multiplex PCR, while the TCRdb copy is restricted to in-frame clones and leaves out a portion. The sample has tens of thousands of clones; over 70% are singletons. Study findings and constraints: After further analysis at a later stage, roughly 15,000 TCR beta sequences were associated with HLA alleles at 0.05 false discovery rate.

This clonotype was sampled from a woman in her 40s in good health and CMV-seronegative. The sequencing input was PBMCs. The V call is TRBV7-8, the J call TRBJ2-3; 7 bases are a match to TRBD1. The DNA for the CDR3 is TGTGCCACCCCTAGTGGGGACAGCGAGCCTACGCAGTATTTT. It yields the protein CATPSGDSEPTQYF.